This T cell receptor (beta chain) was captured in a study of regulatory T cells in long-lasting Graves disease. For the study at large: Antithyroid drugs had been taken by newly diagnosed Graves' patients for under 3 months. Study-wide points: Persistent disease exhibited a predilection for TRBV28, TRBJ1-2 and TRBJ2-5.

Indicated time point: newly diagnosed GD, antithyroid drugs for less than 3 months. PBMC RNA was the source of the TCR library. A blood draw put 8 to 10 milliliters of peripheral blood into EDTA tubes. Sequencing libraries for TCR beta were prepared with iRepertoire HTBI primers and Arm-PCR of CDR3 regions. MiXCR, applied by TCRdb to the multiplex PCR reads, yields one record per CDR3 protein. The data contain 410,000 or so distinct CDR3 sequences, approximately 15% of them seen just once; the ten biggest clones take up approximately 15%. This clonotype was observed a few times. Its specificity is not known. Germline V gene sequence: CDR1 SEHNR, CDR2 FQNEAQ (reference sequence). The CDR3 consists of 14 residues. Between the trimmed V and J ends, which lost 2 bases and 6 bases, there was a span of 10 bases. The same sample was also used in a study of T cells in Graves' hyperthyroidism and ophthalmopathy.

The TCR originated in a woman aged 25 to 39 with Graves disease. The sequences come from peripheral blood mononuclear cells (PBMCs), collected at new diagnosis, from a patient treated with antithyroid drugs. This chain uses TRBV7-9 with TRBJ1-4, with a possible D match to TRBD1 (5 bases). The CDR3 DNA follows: TGTGCCAGCAGCTTATCGGACACTTATGAAAAACTGTTTTTT. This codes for CASSLSDTYEKLFF.